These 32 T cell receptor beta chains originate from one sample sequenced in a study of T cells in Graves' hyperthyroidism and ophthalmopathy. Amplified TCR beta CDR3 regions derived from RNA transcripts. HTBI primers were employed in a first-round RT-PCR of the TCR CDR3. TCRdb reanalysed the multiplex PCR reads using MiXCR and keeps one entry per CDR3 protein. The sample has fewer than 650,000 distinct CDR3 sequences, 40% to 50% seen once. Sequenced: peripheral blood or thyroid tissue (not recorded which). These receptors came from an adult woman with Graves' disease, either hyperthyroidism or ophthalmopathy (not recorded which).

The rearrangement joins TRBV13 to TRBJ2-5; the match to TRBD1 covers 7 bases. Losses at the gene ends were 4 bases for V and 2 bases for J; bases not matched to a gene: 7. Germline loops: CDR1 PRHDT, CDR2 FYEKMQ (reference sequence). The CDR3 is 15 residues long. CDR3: CASSYEQGRQETQYF. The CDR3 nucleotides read TGTGCCAGCAGCTACGAACAGGGGCGGCAAGAGACCCAGTACTTC.

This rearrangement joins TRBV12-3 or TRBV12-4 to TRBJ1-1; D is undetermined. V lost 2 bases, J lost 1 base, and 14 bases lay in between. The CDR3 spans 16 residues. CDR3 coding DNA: TGTGCCAGCAGTTTATCGTTTGGGGAGAGGAACACTGAAGCTTTCTTT. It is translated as CASSLSFGERNTEAFF.

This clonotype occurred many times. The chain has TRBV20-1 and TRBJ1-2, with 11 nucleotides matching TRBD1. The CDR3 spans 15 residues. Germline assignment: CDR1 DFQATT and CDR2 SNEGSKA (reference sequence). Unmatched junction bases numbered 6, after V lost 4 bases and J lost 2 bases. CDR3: CSATGRTGGNYGYTF. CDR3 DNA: TGCAGTGCTACTGGGCGGACAGGGGGCAACTATGGCTACACCTTC.

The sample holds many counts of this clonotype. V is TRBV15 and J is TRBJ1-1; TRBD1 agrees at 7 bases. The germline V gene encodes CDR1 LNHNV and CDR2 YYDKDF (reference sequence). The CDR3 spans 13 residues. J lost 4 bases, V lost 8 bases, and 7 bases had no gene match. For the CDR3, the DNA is TGTGCCACCCGAAAAACAGGGGTCACTGAAGCTTTCTTT. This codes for CATRKTGVTEAFF.

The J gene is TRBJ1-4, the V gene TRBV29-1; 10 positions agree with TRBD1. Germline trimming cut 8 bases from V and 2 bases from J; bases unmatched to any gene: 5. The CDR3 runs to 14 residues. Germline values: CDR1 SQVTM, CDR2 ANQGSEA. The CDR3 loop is CSIRTGGTNEKLFF. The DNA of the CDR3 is TGCAGCATTCGGACAGGGGGTACTAATGAAAAACTGTTTTTT. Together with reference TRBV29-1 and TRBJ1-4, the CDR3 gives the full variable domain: SAVISQKPSRDICQRGTSLTIQCQVDSQVTMMFWYRQQPGQSLTLIATANQGSEATYESGFVIDKFPISRPNLTFSTLTVSNMSPEDSSIYLCSIRTGGTNEKLFFGSGTQLSVL.

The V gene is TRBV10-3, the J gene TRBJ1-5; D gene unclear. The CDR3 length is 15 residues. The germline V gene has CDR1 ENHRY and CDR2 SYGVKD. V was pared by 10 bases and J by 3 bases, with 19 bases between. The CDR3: CATRSEEGHNQPQHF. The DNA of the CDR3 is TGTGCCACCAGGTCTGAGGAGGGCCACAATCAGCCCCAGCATTTT.

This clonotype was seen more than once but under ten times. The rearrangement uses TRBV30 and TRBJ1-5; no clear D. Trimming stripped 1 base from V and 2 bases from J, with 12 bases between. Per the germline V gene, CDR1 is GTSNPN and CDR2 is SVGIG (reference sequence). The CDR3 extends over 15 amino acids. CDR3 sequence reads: CAWSASLLRNQPQHF. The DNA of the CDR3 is TGTGCCTGGAGTGCCAGCCTGTTACGCAATCAGCCCCAGCATTTT.

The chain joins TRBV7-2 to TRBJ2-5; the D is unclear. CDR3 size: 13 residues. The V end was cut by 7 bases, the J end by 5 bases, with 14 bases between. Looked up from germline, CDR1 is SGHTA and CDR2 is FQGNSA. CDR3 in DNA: TGTGCCAGCAACCCGGGCTTCGCGGAGACCCAGTACTTC. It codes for CASNPGFAETQYF. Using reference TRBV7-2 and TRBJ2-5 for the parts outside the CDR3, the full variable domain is GAGVSQSPSNKVTEKGKDVELRCDPISGHTALYWYRQSLGQGLEFLIYFQGNSAPDKSGLPSDRFSAERTGGSVSTLTIQRTQQEDSAVYLCASNPGFAETQYFGPGTRLLVL.

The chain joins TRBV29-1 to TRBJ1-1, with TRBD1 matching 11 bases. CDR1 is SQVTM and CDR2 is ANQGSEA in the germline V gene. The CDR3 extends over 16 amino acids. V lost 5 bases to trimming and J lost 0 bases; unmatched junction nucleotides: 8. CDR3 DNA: TGCAGCGTTTCCGGTGGACAGGGGGCTCTGAACACTGAAGCTTTCTTT. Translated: CSVSGGQGALNTEAFF.

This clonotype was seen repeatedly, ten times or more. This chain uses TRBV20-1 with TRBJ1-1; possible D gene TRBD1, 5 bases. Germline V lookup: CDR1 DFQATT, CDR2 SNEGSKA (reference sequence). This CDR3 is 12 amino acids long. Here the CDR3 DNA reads TGCGGGACTCGAGACTCGAACACTGAAGCTTTCTTT. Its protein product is CGTRDSNTEAFF.

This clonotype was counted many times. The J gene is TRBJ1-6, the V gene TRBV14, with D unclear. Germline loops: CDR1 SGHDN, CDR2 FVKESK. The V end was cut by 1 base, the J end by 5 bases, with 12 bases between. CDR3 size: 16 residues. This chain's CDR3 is CASSQGLRGHNSPLHF. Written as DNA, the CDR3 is TGTGCCAGCAGCCAAGGTCTCCGCGGTCATAATTCACCCCTCCACTTT.

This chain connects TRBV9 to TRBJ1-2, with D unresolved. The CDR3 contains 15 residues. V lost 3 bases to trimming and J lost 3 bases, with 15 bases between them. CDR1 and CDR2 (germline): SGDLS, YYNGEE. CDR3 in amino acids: CASSAIGADYYGYTF. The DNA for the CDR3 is TGTGCCAGCAGCGCGATAGGAGCGGACTACTATGGCTACACCTTC.

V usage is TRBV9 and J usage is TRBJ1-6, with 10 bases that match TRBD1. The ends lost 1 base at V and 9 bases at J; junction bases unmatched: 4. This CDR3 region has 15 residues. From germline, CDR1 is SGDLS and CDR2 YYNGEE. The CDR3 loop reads CASSVRDRGSSPLHF. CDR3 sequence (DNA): TGTGCCAGCAGCGTACGGGACAGGGGAAGTTCACCCCTCCACTTT. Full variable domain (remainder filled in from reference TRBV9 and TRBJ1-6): DSGVTQTPKHLITATGQRVTLRCSPRSGDLSVYWYQQSLDQGLQFLIQYYNGEERAKGNILERFSAQQFPDLHSELNLSSLELGDSALYFCASSVRDRGSSPLHFGNGTRLTVT.

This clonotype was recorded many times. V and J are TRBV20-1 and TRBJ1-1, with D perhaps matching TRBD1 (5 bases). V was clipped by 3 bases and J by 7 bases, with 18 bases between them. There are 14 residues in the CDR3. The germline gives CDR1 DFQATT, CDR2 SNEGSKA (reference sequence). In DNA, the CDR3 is TGCAGTGCTAGTTCACCCGGGACGGGCATTGAAGCTTTCTTT. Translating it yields CSASSPGTGIEAFF.

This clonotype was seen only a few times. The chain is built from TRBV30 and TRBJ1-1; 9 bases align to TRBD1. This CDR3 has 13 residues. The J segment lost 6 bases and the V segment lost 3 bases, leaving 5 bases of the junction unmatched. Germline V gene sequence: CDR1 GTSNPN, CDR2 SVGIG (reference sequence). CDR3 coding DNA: TGTGCCTGGAGCGTGGACAGGGGCGCTGAAGCTTTCTTT. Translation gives CAWSVDRGAEAFF. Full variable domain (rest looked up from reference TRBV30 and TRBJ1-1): SQTIHQWPATLVQPVGSPLSLECTVEGTSNPNLYWYRQAAGRGLQLLFYSVGIGQISSEVPQNLSASRPQDRQFILSSKKLLLSDSGFYLCAWSVDRGAEAFFGQGTRLTVV.

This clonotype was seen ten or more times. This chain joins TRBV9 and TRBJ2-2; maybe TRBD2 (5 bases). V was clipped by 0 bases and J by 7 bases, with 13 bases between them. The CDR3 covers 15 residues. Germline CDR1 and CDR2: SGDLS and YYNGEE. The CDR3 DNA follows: TGTGCCAGCAGCGTAGCTGCGGTTCGGGGCGGGGAGCTGTTTTTT. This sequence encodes CASSVAAVRGGELFF.

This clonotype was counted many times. The CDR3 DNA is TGTGCCAGCAGCACCGTGGACCGAAACACCATATATTTT. It yields the protein CASSTVDRNTIYF. The chain joins TRBV6-1 to TRBJ1-3; D gene unclear. This CDR3 has 13 amino acids. The V gene's germline CDR1 is MNHNS and CDR2 SASEGT. V was cut by 6 bases and J by 5 bases, with 11 bases left in between.

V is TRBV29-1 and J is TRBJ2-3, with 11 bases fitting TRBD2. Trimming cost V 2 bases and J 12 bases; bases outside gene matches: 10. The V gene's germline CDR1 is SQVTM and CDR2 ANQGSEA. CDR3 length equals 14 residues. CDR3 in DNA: TGCAGCGTTGAATCTAGCGGGAGGTCGAACATTCAGTATTTT. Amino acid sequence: CSVESSGRSNIQYF.

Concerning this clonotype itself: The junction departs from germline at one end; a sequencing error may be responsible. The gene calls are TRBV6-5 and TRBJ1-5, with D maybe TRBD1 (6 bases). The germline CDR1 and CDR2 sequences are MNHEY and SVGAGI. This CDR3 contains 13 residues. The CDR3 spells CAISYGGHQPQHF. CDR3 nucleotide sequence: TGTGCCATCAGTTACGGGGGCCATCAGCCCCAGCATTTT.

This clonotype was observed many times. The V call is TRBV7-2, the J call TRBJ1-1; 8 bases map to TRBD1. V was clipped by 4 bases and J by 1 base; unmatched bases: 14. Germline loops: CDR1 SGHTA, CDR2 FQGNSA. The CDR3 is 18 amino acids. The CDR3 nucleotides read TGTGCCAGCAGCTCCTACCGGGACAGGATCTTTGGGAACACTGAAGCTTTCTTT. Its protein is CASSSYRDRIFGNTEAFF.

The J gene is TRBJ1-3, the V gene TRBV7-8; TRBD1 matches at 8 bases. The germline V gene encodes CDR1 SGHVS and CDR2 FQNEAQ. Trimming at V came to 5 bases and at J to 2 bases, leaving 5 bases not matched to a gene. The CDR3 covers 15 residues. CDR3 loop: CASSAYRGAGNTIYF. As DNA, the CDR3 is TGTGCCAGCAGCGCCTACAGGGGGGCTGGAAACACCATATATTTT.

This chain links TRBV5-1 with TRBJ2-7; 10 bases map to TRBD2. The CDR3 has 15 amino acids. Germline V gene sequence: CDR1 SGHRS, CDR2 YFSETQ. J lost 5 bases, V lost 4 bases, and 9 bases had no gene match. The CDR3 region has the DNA TGCGCCAGCAGCCAAGGACTAGCGGTTATTGACGAGCAGTACTTC. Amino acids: CASSQGLAVIDEQYF.

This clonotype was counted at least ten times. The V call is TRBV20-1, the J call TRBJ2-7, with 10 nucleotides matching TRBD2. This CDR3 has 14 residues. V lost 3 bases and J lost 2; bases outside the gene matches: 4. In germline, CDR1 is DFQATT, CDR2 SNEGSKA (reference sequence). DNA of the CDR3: TGCAGTGCTAGGGGGACTAGCGAGACCTACGAGCAGTACTTC. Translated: CSARGTSETYEQYF.

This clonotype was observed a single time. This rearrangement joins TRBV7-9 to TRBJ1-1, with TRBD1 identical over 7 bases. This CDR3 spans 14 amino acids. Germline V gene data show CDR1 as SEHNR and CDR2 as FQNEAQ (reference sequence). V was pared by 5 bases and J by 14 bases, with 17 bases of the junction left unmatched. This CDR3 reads CASSPRGRNTGAFF. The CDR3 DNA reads TGTGCCAGCAGCCCAAGGGGGCGTAACACTGGAGCCTTCTTT.

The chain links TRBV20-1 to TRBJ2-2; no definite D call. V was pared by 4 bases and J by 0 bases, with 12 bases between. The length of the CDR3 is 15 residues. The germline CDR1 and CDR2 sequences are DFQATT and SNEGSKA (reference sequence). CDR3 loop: CSAIQTFANTGELFF. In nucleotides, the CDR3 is TGCAGTGCTATTCAGACGTTCGCGAACACCGGGGAGCTGTTTTTT.

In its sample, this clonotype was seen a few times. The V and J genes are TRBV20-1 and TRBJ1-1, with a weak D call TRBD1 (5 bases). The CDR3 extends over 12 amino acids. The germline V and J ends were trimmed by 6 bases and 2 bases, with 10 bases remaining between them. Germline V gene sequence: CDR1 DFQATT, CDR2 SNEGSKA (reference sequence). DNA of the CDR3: TGCAGTGCCCCAGGGATAAACACTGAAGCTTTCTTT. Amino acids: CSAPGINTEAFF.

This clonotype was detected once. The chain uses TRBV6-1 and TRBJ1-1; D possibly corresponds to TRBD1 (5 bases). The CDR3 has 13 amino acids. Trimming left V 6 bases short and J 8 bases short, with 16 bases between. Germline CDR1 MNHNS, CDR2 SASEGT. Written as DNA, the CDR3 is TGTGCCAGCAGCCAAGCAGCGAGGGGAGAAGCTTTCTTT. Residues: CASSQAARGEAFF.

CDR3 region: CASRDNEKLFF. Here the CDR3 DNA reads TGTGCCAGCAGAGATAATGAAAAACTGTTTTTT. The J gene is TRBJ1-4, the V gene TRBV11-2; D not certain. Trimming removed 6 bases from V and 4 bases from J, with 3 bases in between. Germline lookup yields CDR1 SGHAT and CDR2 FQNNGV. The CDR3 runs to 11 residues. The full variable domain, its missing parts supplied by reference TRBV11-2 and TRBJ1-4, is EAGVAQSPRYKIIEKRQSVAFWCNPISGHATLYWYQQILGQGPKLLIQFQNNGVVDDSQLPKDRFSAERLKGVDSTLKIQPAKLEDSAVYLCASRDNEKLFFGSGTQLSVL.

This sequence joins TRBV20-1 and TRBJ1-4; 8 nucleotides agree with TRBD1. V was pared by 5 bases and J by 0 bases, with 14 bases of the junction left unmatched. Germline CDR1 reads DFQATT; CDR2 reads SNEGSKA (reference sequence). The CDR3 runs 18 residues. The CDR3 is CSAGTGLPPESTNEKLFF. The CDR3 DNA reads TGCAGTGCTGGGACAGGATTGCCACCAGAATCAACTAATGAAAAACTGTTTTTT.

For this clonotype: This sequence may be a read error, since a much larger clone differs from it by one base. CDR3 amino acids: CASSLAGPGNAIYF. DNA for the CDR3: TGTGCCAGCAGCTTAGCTGGGCCTGGAAACGCCATATATTTT. The chain is built from TRBV25-1 and TRBJ1-3; D call uncertain. The CDR3 runs 14 residues. Germline V CDR1 and CDR2: MGHDK, SYGVNS.

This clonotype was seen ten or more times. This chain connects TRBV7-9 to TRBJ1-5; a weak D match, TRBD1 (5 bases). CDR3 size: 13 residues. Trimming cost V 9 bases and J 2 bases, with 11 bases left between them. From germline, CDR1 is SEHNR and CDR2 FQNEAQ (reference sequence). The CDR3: CASDAGGNQPQHF. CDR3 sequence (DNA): TGTGCCAGTGACGCGGGGGGCAATCAGCCCCAGCATTTT.

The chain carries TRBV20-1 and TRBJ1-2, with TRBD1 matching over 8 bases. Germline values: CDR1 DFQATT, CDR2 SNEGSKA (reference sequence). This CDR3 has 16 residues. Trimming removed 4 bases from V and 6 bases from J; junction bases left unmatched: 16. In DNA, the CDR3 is TGCAGTGCTACGACAGGGGCCACTTCCGGGGACGATGGCTACACCTTC. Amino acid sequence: CSATTGATSGDDGYTF.